This TCR beta chain came from a study of Graves' ophthalmopathy and Graves' hyperthyroidism. Notes on the study in general: Most thyroid clonotypes expanded beyond 0.001 frequency were also found in blood.

V was trimmed by 7 bases and J by 10 bases, leaving 19 bases between them. The CDR3 is 13 residues long. A word on this clonotype: Antigen: not known.

The PBMCs used were ones drawn from around 10 ml of fresh peripheral blood. From RNA, the CDR3 regions of TCR beta chains were amplified and sequenced. First-round RT-PCR relied on HTBI primers, and a second-round multiplex PCR came next. In TCRdb, the multiplex PCR reads were re-called with MiXCR into one record per CDR3 protein. Of around 170,000 distinct CDR3 sequences listed, around two fifths are singletons. This TCR was sampled from a middle-aged woman with Graves' ophthalmopathy. V gene TRBV12-3 or TRBV12-4 combines with J gene TRBJ1-1, with D possibly being TRBD1 (5 bases). Sample: peripheral blood. This chain's CDR3 is CASTPPGGTGAFF. In DNA, the CDR3 is TGTGCCAGCACCCCCCCAGGAGGGACGGGAGCTTTCTTT.